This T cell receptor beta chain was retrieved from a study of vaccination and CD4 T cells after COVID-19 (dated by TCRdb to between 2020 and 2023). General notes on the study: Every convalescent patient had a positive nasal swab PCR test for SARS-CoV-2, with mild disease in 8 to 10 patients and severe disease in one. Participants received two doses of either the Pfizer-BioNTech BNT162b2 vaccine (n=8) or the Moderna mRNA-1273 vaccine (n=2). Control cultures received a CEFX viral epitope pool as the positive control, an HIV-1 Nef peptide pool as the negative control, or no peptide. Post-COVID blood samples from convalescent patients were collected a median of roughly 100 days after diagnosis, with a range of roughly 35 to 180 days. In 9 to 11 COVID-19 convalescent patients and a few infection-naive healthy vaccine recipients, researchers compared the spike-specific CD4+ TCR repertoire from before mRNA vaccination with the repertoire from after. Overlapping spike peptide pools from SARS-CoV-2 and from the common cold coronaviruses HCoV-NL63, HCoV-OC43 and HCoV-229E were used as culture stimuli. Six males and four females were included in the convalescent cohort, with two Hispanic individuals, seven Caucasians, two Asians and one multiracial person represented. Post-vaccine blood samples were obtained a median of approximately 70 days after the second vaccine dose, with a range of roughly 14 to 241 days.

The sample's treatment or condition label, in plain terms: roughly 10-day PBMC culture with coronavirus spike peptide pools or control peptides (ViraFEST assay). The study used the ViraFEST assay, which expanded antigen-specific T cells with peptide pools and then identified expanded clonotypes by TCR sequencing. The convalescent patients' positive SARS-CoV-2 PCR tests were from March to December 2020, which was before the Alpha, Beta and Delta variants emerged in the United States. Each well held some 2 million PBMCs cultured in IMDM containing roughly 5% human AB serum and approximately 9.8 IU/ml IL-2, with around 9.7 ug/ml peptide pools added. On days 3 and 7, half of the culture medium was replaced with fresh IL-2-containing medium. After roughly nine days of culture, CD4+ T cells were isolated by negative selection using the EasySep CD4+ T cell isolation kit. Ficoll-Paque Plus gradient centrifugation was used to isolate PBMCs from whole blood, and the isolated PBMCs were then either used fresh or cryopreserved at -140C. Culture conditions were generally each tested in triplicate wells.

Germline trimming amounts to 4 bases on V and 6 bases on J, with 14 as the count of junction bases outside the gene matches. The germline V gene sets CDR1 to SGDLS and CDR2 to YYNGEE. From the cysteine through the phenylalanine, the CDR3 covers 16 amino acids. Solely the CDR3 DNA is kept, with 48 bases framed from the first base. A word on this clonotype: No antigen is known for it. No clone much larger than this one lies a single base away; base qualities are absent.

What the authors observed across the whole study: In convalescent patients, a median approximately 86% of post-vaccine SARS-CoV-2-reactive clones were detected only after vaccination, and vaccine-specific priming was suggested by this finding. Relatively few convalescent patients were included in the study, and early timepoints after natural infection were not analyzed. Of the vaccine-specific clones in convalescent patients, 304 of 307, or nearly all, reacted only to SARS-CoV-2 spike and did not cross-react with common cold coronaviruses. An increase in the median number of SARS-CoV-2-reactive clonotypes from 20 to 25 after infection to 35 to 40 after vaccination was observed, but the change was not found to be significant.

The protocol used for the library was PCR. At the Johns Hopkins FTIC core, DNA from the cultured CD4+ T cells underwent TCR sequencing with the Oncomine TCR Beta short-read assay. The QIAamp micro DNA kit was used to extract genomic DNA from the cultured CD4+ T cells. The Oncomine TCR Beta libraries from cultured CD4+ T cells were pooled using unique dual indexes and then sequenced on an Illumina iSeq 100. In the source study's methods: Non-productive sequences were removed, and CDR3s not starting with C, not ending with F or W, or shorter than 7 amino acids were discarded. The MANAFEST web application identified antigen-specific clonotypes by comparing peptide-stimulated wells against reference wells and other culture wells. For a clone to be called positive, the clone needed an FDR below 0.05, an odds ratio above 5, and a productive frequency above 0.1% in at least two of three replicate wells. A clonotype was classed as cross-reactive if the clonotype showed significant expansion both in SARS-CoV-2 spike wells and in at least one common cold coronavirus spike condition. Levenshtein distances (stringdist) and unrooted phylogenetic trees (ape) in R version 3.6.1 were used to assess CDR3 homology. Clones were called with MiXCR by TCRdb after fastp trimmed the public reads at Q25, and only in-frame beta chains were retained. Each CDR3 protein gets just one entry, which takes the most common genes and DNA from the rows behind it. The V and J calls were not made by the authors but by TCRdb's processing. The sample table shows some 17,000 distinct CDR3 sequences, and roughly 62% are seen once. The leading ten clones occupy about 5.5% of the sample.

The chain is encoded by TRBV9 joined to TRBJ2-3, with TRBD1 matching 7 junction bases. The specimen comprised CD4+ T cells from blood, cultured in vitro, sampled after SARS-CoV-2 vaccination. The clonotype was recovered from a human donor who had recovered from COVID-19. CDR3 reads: CASSPRTGSDGDTQYF. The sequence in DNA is TGTGCCAGCAGCCCTCGGACAGGAAGCGATGGCGATACGCAGTATTTT.